Below, 30 T cell receptor beta chains from the same sample are listed, as sequenced in a study of blood T cell repertoires in COVID-19. The method was immunoSEQ multiplex PCR; TCRdb's version includes in-frame clones alone and lacks a portion of them. Among under 200,000 clones listed, approximately 90% were seen once. The sequenced sample consisted of peripheral blood. The receptors originated from a man aged 60-69 years with acute or convalescent COVID-19.

The rearrangement joins TRBV6-2 or TRBV6-3 to TRBJ2-1; the match to TRBD2 covers 8 bases. Germline CDR1 and CDR2: MNHEY and SVGEGT. J was trimmed by 9 bases and V by 5 bases; bases with no gene match: 6. There are 13 residues in the CDR3. CDR3 sequence: CASSPGLVSEQFF. CDR3 nucleotides: TGTGCCAGCAGTCCGGGACTAGTTAGTGAGCAGTTCTTC.

The chain couples TRBV5-1 to TRBJ2-1; 10 nucleotides align to TRBD2. J gave up 10 bases and V 2 bases, and 6 bases lay outside the gene matches. Germline V gene data show CDR1 as SGHRS and CDR2 as YFSETQ. The CDR3 sequence is 14 residues long. In DNA, the CDR3 is TGCGCCAGCAGCTTTATAGCGGGAGGAGTCGAGCAGTTCTTC. This gives the protein CASSFIAGGVEQFF.

The table lists this clone with a few counts. The chain uses TRBV5-4 and TRBJ1-1; no reliable D call. The CDR3 runs 13 residues. From germline, CDR1 is SGHNT and CDR2 YYREEE (reference sequence). Trimming cost V 5 bases and J 4 bases, with 12 bases left between them. The CDR3 region has the DNA TGTGCCAGCAGGTCCGGTATTGGCACTGAAGCTTTCTTT. This codes for CASRSGIGTEAFF.

The table lists this clone with a few counts. CDR3 in amino acids: CSVEVSMNTEAFF. The CDR3 DNA follows: TGCAGCGTTGAAGTCTCTATGAACACTGAAGCTTTCTTT. This rearrangement joins TRBV29-1 to TRBJ1-1; D gene unclear. The CDR3 consists of 13 residues. V shed 1 base and J shed 0 bases, with 6 bases lying between them. CDR1 is SQVTM and CDR2 is ANQGSEA in the germline V gene. The whole variable domain, remainder taken from reference TRBV29-1 and TRBJ1-1, is SAVISQKPSRDICQRGTSLTIQCQVDSQVTMMFWYRQQPGQSLTLIATANQGSEATYESGFVIDKFPISRPNLTFSTLTVSNMSPEDSSIYLCSVEVSMNTEAFFGQGTRLTVV.

This chain links TRBV5-1 with TRBJ1-1, with 7 bases aligning to TRBD1. V shed 4 bases and J 4 bases; nucleotides not matched to a gene: 10. Germline V gives CDR1 SGHRS, CDR2 YFSETQ. The CDR3 has 15 residues. The CDR3 nucleotides are TGCGCCAGCAGCATTCGGGACAGTTTGGGCACTGAAGCTTTCTTT. Residues: CASSIRDSLGTEAFF.

V gene TRBV30 combines with J gene TRBJ2-1, with TRBD2 identical over 7 bases. Per germline, CDR1 GTSNPN and CDR2 SVGIG (reference sequence). This CDR3 comprises 13 residues. V dropped 7 bases and J dropped 3; count of bases not matched to a gene: 6. The CDR3 reads CASSRGDYNEQFF. CDR3 DNA sequence: TGTGCCTCCTCTCGGGGGGACTACAATGAGCAGTTCTTC.

V usage is TRBV19 and J usage is TRBJ2-5, with TRBD1 matching 7 bases. The CDR3 consists of 13 residues. Germline V CDR1 and CDR2: LNHDA, SQIVND (reference sequence). V shed 6 bases and J 4 bases; nucleotides not matched to a gene: 5. The CDR3 is CASSQGTAETQYF. Written as DNA, the CDR3 is TGTGCCAGTAGCCAGGGGACAGCAGAGACCCAGTACTTC. Drawing the rest from reference TRBV19 and TRBJ2-5, the complete variable domain is DGGITQSPKYLFRKEGQNVTLSCEQNLNHDAMYWYRQDPGQGLRLIYYSQIVNDFQKGDIAEGYSVSREKKESFPLTVTSAQKNPTAFYLCASSQGTAETQYFGPGTRLLVL.

The chain combines TRBV2 with TRBJ1-1; TRBD1 is a possible D gene (6 bases). Trimming pared 5 bases from V and 2 bases from J, leaving 15 bases between. The CDR3 is 15 amino acids. The V gene's germline CDR1 is SNHLY and CDR2 FYNNEI. CDR3 DNA sequence: TGTGCCAGCAGTCCTACAACAGGGCTTAACACTGAAGCTTTCTTT. Translated: CASSPTTGLNTEAFF.

The genes are TRBV18 and TRBJ2-7, with D unclear. With 6 bases removed from V and 2 bases from J, the gap between germline ends came to 11 bases. Per germline, CDR1 KGHSH and CDR2 LQKENI. The CDR3 loop spans 13 amino acids. The CDR3 DNA reads as TGTGCCAGCTCCCCGACACAGACCTACGAGCAGTACGTC. Translating it yields CASSPTQTYEQYV.

The chain uses TRBV11-2 and TRBJ2-5; TRBD2 matches at 7 bases. The V gene's germline CDR1 is SGHAT and CDR2 FQNNGV. CDR3 length: 13 residues. With V trimmed by 5 bases and J by 5 bases, 5 bases remained unmatched. The CDR3 loop reads CASSPGTIETQYF. The DNA for the CDR3 is TGTGCCAGCAGCCCCGGGACTATCGAGACCCAGTACTTC.

As to this clone: The same CDR3 arises from other DNA sequences in this sample as well. The chain is built from TRBV5-1 and TRBJ1-4; 7 bases align to TRBD1. The junction had 8 bases not matched to a gene; V was cut back by 4 bases and J by 5 bases. The CDR3 is 15 amino acids. CDR1 is SGHRS and CDR2 is YFSETQ in the germline V gene. In DNA form, the CDR3 reads TGCGCCAGCAGCCCTGGCGGGACAGCGAATGAAAAACTGTTTTTT. It is translated as CASSPGGTANEKLFF. Variable domain in full (rest from reference TRBV5-1 and TRBJ1-4): KAGVTQTPRYLIKTRGQQVTLSCSPISGHRSVSWYQQTPGQGLQFLFEYFSETQRNKGNFPGRFSGRQFSNSRSEMNVSTLELGDSALYLCASSPGGTANEKLFFGSGTQLSVL.

This clone is a singleton in its sample. The rearrangement joins TRBV10-3 to TRBJ1-2; TRBD1 matches 7 bases. CDR1 is ENHRY and CDR2 is SYGVKD in the germline V gene. The CDR3 has 13 residues. The trim removed 3 bases at V and 4 bases at J, leaving 2 bases unmatched. The CDR3 region is CAISDQGGYGYTF. The CDR3 DNA is TGTGCCATCAGTGATCAGGGGGGCTATGGCTACACCTTC.

This clone was counted only a few times. The chain is built from TRBV27 and TRBJ2-2, with 7 bases identical to TRBD2. Trimming at V came to 2 bases and at J to 5 bases, leaving 14 bases not matched to a gene. Germline assignment: CDR1 MNHEY and CDR2 SMNVEV (reference sequence). This CDR3 is 18 amino acids long. The CDR3 region has the DNA TGTGCCAGCAGTTTAAGGGCGGAACTGGGACTATTGACCGGGGAGCTGTTTTTT. Protein product: CASSLRAELGLLTGELFF.

The rearrangement uses TRBV19 and TRBJ1-5; unclear D gene. V was shortened by 4 bases and J by 0 bases, with 7 bases between the two germline ends. Germline assignment: CDR1 LNHDA and CDR2 SQIVND (reference sequence). The CDR3 spans 14 residues. The CDR3 bases are TGTGCCAGTAGTAATGCGTATAGCAATCAGCCCCAGCATTTT. Translating it yields CASSNAYSNQPQHF.

This clone was picked up one time. The rearrangement uses TRBV10-3 and TRBJ1-4, with D unresolved. Germline V gene lookup returns CDR1 ENHRY and CDR2 SYGVKD. Deletions cut 0 bases from V and 11 bases from J, with 4 bases between. This CDR3 is built from 11 residues. This CDR3 reads CAISESEKLFF. In DNA form, the CDR3 reads TGTGCCATCAGTGAGTCCGAGAAACTGTTTTTT.

The V and J genes are TRBV5-1 and TRBJ2-3, with D perhaps matching TRBD1 (6 bases). Germline V gene data show CDR1 as SGHRS and CDR2 as YFSETQ. This CDR3 comprises 13 residues. The V end lost 1 base, the J end lost 6 bases, and 9 bases lay between the germline ends. The CDR3 DNA reads TGCGCCAGCAGCTTGAGAGGGGGTGATACGCAGTATTTT. It yields the protein CASSLRGGDTQYF.

The chain combines TRBV19 with TRBJ2-2; D not certain. The CDR3 sequence is 14 residues long. Per the germline V gene, CDR1 is LNHDA and CDR2 is SQIVND (reference sequence). The germline V and J ends were trimmed by 1 base and 3 bases, with 6 bases remaining between them. DNA of the CDR3: TGTGCCAGTAGTATAGCCGGGTACACCGGGGAGCTGTTTTTT. Amino acid sequence: CASSIAGYTGELFF.

This chain joins TRBV7-2 and TRBJ2-1; 7 bases map to TRBD2. The germline gives CDR1 SGHTA, CDR2 FQGNSA. This CDR3 region has 15 residues. V was pared by 3 bases and J by 3 bases, with 5 bases of the junction left unmatched. Written as DNA, the CDR3 is TGTGCCAGCAGCTTCCGATCTAGCGGCTACAATGAGCAGTTCTTC. Protein product: CASSFRSSGYNEQFF. Supplemented by reference TRBV7-2 and TRBJ2-1, the full variable domain reads GAGVSQSPSNKVTEKGKDVELRCDPISGHTALYWYRQSLGQGLEFLIYFQGNSAPDKSGLPSDRFSAERTGGSVSTLTIQRTQQEDSAVYLCASSFRSSGYNEQFFGPGTRLTVL.

V gene TRBV5-5 combines with J gene TRBJ1-1; no reliable D call. The germline V gene has CDR1 SGHKS and CDR2 YYEKEE (reference sequence). The length of the CDR3 is 13 residues. Trimming cost V 1 base and J 5 bases, with 9 bases left between them. This CDR3 reads CASSLWRETEAFF. In nucleotides, the CDR3 is TGTGCCAGCAGCTTGTGGAGGGAGACTGAAGCTTTCTTT.

The chain employs TRBV4-1 and TRBJ1-1; D gene ambiguous. Germline V lookup: CDR1 MGHRA, CDR2 YSYEKL. CDR3 length: 16 residues. V lost 1 base and J 0 bases, leaving 12 bases between the germline ends. The CDR3 region is CASSQGVRRVNTEAFF. The CDR3 DNA sequence: TGCGCCAGCAGCCAAGGGGTGAGACGGGTGAACACTGAAGCTTTCTTT.

V usage is TRBV5-1 and J usage is TRBJ2-3, with TRBD2 matching 12 bases. Germline CDR1 and CDR2: SGHRS and YFSETQ. The CDR3 is 16 residues long. V lost 5 bases, J lost 4 bases, and 8 bases stayed unmatched. The CDR3 reads CASSPPSGRDSDTQYF. CDR3 in DNA: TGCGCCAGCAGTCCCCCTAGCGGGAGGGACTCAGATACGCAGTATTTT.

The chain couples TRBV4-3 to TRBJ2-2, with a tentative D call TRBD1 (6 bases). The CDR3 has 17 residues. Germline V lookup: CDR1 LGHNA, CDR2 YSLEER. The V gene lost 0 bases and the J gene lost 4 bases, with 15 bases spanning the gap. The CDR3 region is CASSQDPPQGRTGELFF. As DNA, the CDR3 is TGCGCCAGCAGCCAAGACCCCCCCCAGGGGCGCACCGGGGAGCTGTTTTTT.

The V gene is TRBV5-1, the J gene TRBJ2-1; TRBD2 matches at 14 bases. CDR1 and CDR2 from the germline V gene are SGHRS and YFSETQ. Losses at the gene ends were 5 bases for V and 2 bases for J; bases not matched to a gene: 6. The CDR3 totals 17 residues. The CDR3 coding sequence is TGCGCCAGCAGACCACCGGGACTAGCGGGAGCCTACAATGAGCAGTTCTTC. Translating gives CASRPPGLAGAYNEQFF.

The DNA of the CDR3 is TGTGCCACCAGCCCCGCAGGGGGTGGCACAGATACGCAGTATTTT. This encodes CATSPAGGGTDTQYF. This chain links TRBV24-1 with TRBJ2-3, with 7 bases fitting TRBD1. V trimming: 7 bases; J trimming: 1 base; junction bases outside the gene matches: 7. The CDR3 length is 15 residues. CDR1 is KGHDR, CDR2 SFDVKD, per germline.

The chain combines TRBV6-4 with TRBJ2-3; 8 bases agree with TRBD2. Germline CDR1 and CDR2: MRHNA and SNTAGT. This CDR3 has 16 residues. V trimming: 3 bases; J trimming: 3 bases; junction bases outside the gene matches: 8. Here the CDR3 reads CASSEDWVAGTDTQYF. The CDR3 coding sequence is TGTGCCAGCAGTGAGGACTGGGTAGCGGGAACAGATACGCAGTATTTT.

This clone was observed a single time. The chain couples TRBV7-2 to TRBJ2-3, with D tentatively TRBD2 (6 bases). The CDR3 contains 15 residues. V lost 5 bases and J 6 bases, leaving 18 bases between the germline ends. Germline V CDR1 and CDR2: SGHTA, FQGNSA. This chain's CDR3 is CASSLWGVGSDTQYF. CDR3 bases: TGTGCCAGCAGCCTATGGGGGGTAGGGTCGGATACGCAGTATTTT.

This clone has a single count. V gene TRBV11-3 combines with J gene TRBJ1-1; weak D call: TRBD1 (5 bases). This CDR3 region has 14 residues. V shed 5 bases and J shed 1 base, with 11 bases lying between them. Germline V gene sequence: CDR1 SGHNT, CDR2 YENEEA. CDR3 DNA sequence: TGTGCCAGCAGCCCCACAGGAGCGAACACTGAAGCTTTCTTT. As protein: CASSPTGANTEAFF.

V gene TRBV12-5 combines with J gene TRBJ2-3; weak D call: TRBD2 (6 bases). The CDR3 runs 14 residues. V gave up 1 base and J gave up 2 bases, with 7 bases separating them. The germline CDR1 and CDR2 sequences are LGHNT and FRNRAP. The CDR3 here is CASGLGTTTDTQYF. The CDR3 nucleotides read TGTGCTAGTGGTTTGGGGACTACCACAGATACGCAGTATTTT. Filled out from reference TRBV12-5 and TRBJ2-3, the complete variable domain reads DARVTQTPRHKVTEMGQEVTMRCQPILGHNTVFWYRQTMMQGLELLAYFRNRAPLDDSGMPKDRFSAEMPDATLATLKIQPSEPRDSAVYFCASGLGTTTDTQYFGPGTRLTVL.

The chain recombines TRBV30 with TRBJ2-7, with unresolved D. V lost 2 bases, J lost 3 bases, and 11 bases lay in between. The CDR3 covers 13 residues. Germline CDR1 GTSNPN, CDR2 SVGIG (reference sequence). CDR3 sequence reads: CAWSPRPFYEQYF. The CDR3 DNA follows: TGTGCCTGGAGTCCCCGTCCCTTCTACGAGCAGTACTTC.

This rearrangement joins TRBV6-5 to TRBJ2-3; possible D gene TRBD2, 5 bases. V lost 5 bases and J 2 bases, leaving 14 bases between the germline ends. CDR1 is MNHEY, CDR2 SVGAGI, per germline. This CDR3 comprises 15 residues. CDR3 in amino acids: CASSPGVALTDTQYF. For the CDR3, the DNA is TGTGCCAGCAGTCCCGGGGTGGCCCTCACAGATACGCAGTATTTT.